Below are 28 T cell receptor beta chains sequenced from a single sample in a study of T cells in Graves' hyperthyroidism and ophthalmopathy. The TCR beta CDR3 regions underwent amplification using RNA transcripts as the source. HTBI primers drove first-round RT-PCR of the TCR CDR3. MiXCR, run by TCRdb on the multiplex PCR reads, gives a single entry per CDR3 protein. Found here are hundreds of thousands of distinct CDR3 sequences, 13% of them singletons; the top ten hold 9.2%. Sequencing input: blood. Every receptor here comes from a woman aged 18-29 years with Graves' hyperthyroidism.

This clonotype was recorded at least ten times. CDR3 residues: CAWSPLSGTGSYNEQFF. CDR3 DNA: TGTGCCTGGAGTCCTTTATCCGGGACAGGCTCCTACAATGAGCAGTTCTTC. The chain carries TRBV30 and TRBJ2-1; TRBD1 matches 8 bases. The V gene end was trimmed by 2 bases and the J gene end by 0 bases; junction bases not matched to a gene: 9. Germline CDR1 is GTSNPN and CDR2 is SVGIG (reference sequence). The length of the CDR3 is 17 residues.

The sample holds a few counts of this clonotype. V gene TRBV19 combines with J gene TRBJ2-1, with TRBD2 matching over 8 bases. CDR3 length: 16 amino acids. Germline trimming cut 1 base from V and 4 bases from J; bases unmatched to any gene: 6. Looked up from germline, CDR1 is LNHDA and CDR2 is SQIVND (reference sequence). The DNA for the CDR3 is TGTGCCAGTAGTATAGGCACCCGGGGGGGTTACAATGAGCAGTTCTTC. It specifies CASSIGTRGGYNEQFF.

The table lists this clonotype with many counts. This sequence joins TRBV2 and TRBJ1-1; 8 bases match TRBD1. With V trimmed by 7 bases and J by 3 bases, 13 bases remained unmatched. This CDR3 spans 16 amino acids. The germline V gene encodes CDR1 SNHLY and CDR2 FYNNEI. CDR3 DNA: TGTGCCAGCAACCCAGCCTGGACAGGGAAAGACACTGAAGCTTTCTTT. It is translated as CASNPAWTGKDTEAFF.

This clonotype was recorded many times. This sequence joins TRBV5-1 and TRBJ1-1; D gene ambiguous. V lost 0 bases, J lost 0 bases, and 9 bases lay in between. Germline-derived CDR1 and CDR2 are SGHRS and YFSETQ. The CDR3 covers 15 residues. CDR3 coding DNA: TGCGCCAGCAGCTTGGATCGGGGATTGAACACTGAAGCTTTCTTT. Protein: CASSLDRGLNTEAFF.

This clonotype was observed many times. V is TRBV3-1 and J is TRBJ1-3; 9 nucleotides align to TRBD1. V shed 4 bases, J shed 4 bases, and the junction held 8 bases outside the gene matches. From germline, CDR1 is LGHDT and CDR2 YNNKEL (reference sequence). The CDR3 length is 16 residues. CDR3 amino acids: CASSPYTGGAGNTIYF. In DNA, the CDR3 is TGTGCCAGCAGCCCTTACACAGGGGGCGCCGGAAACACCATATATTTT.

In this sample, this clonotype turned up many times. J is TRBJ2-1 and V is TRBV5-6, with D possibly TRBD2 on 5 matching bases. V lost 0 bases and J 7 bases, leaving 11 bases between the germline ends. In germline, CDR1 is SGHDT, CDR2 YYEEEE. The CDR3 has 14 residues. The CDR3: CASSLGLAENEQFF. DNA of the CDR3: TGTGCCAGCAGCTTGGGTCTAGCTGAAAATGAGCAGTTCTTC. Full variable domain (remainder filled in from reference TRBV5-6 and TRBJ2-1): DAGVTQSPTHLIKTRGQQVTLRCSPKSGHDTVSWYQQALGQGPQFIFQYYEEEERQRGNFPDRFSGHQFPNYSSELNVNALLLGDSALYLCASSLGLAENEQFFGPGTRLTVL.

This chain joins TRBV10-3 and TRBJ2-2, with TRBD2 identical over 9 bases. The CDR3 runs to 14 residues. Looked up from germline, CDR1 is ENHRY and CDR2 is SYGVKD. V lost 9 bases, J lost 1 base, and 3 bases stayed unmatched. The chain's CDR3 is CAIDSGGNTGELFF. In DNA form, the CDR3 reads TGTGCCATTGATAGCGGGGGGAACACCGGGGAGCTGTTTTTT.

The gene calls are TRBV3-1 and TRBJ2-7, with 9 bases fitting TRBD2. The CDR3 is made up of 14 amino acids. Germline lookup yields CDR1 LGHDT and CDR2 YNNKEL (reference sequence). Trimming at V came to 3 bases and at J to 4 bases, leaving 4 bases not matched to a gene. CDR3: CASSQEGLAYEQYF. CDR3 bases: TGTGCCAGCAGCCAGGAGGGACTAGCATACGAGCAGTACTTC.

This clonotype was seen repeatedly, ten times or more. The chain links TRBV30 to TRBJ2-7; 8 bases line up with TRBD1. Germline loops: CDR1 GTSNPN, CDR2 SVGIG (reference sequence). J was trimmed by 6 bases and V by 6 bases; bases with no gene match: 10. The CDR3 consists of 13 residues. CDR3 region: CACSWTGSGEQYF. The CDR3 DNA sequence: TGTGCCTGTTCCTGGACAGGGTCTGGCGAGCAGTACTTC.

This clonotype was counted between two and nine times. One junction end does not reproduce the germline sequence, and a read error may be involved. The chain carries TRBV5-1 and TRBJ1-1; possibly TRBD1 for D (5 bases). The CDR3 is 15 amino acids. Per germline, CDR1 SGHRS and CDR2 YFSETQ. CDR3 sequence: CASGLRQGPNTEAFF. The DNA for the CDR3 is TGCGCCAGCGGCTTGAGGCAGGGCCCCAACACTGAAGCTTTCTTT.

As to this clonotype: This may be a read error: a much more frequent sequence differs by one nucleotide. The CDR3: CASSLRTSGREPQYF. The CDR3 DNA follows: TGTGCCAGCAGCCTTCGGACTAGCGGGAGGGAGCCCCAGTACTTC. The V and J genes are TRBV6-1 and TRBJ2-5; TRBD2 matches 15 bases. The V and J ends lost 6 bases and 9 bases, in that order; junction bases with no gene match: 8. This CDR3 has 15 amino acids. Germline loops: CDR1 MNHNS, CDR2 SASEGT.

This chain joins TRBV5-8 and TRBJ2-2; TRBD2 might be the D (5 bases). CDR3 length: 15 residues. Between the trimmed V and J ends, which lost 0 bases and 3 bases, there was a span of 9 bases. CDR1 and CDR2 from the germline V gene are SGHTS and YDEGEE. The CDR3 DNA sequence: TGTGCCAGCAGCTTGGTTCTAGCAGACACCGGGGAGCTGTTTTTT. Its protein product is CASSLVLADTGELFF.

The V call is TRBV24-1, the J call TRBJ1-2; TRBD1 matches at 7 bases. The CDR3 is made up of 14 amino acids. Losses at the gene ends were 0 bases for V and 4 bases for J; bases not matched to a gene: 1. Per germline, CDR1 KGHDR and CDR2 SFDVKD. This chain's CDR3 is CATSDLRTGYGYTF. In nucleotides, the CDR3 is TGTGCCACCAGTGATTTGAGGACAGGCTATGGCTACACCTTC.

This clonotype appeared many times. The chain uses TRBV20-1 and TRBJ2-7; the D gene is possibly TRBD1 (6 bases). The CDR3 totals 12 residues. Germline assignment: CDR1 DFQATT and CDR2 SNEGSKA (reference sequence). Trimming removed 1 base at V and 3 bases at J, with 7 bases between. CDR3 region: CSARAGDYEQYF. Written as DNA, the CDR3 is TGCAGTGCTAGAGCAGGGGACTACGAGCAGTACTTC.

This clonotype has at least ten counts. This chain joins TRBV27 and TRBJ1-1; TRBD1 aligns across 7 bases. The CDR3 contains 16 residues. Per germline, CDR1 MNHEY and CDR2 SMNVEV (reference sequence). V gave up 5 bases and J gave up 0 bases; unmatched junction bases: 9. CDR3 coding DNA: TGTGCCAGCAGTCTCCACCCGACAGGGATGAACACTGAAGCTTTCTTT. It codes for CASSLHPTGMNTEAFF.

There are many counts of this clonotype. V usage is TRBV20-1 and J usage is TRBJ2-1, with 8 bases identical to TRBD1. Germline V gene lookup returns CDR1 DFQATT and CDR2 SNEGSKA (reference sequence). Trimming removed 5 bases from V and 0 bases from J; junction bases left unmatched: 3. The CDR3 extends over 14 amino acids. The CDR3 DNA reads TGCAGTGCTGGGGACAGGAGCTCCTACAATGAGCAGTTCTTC. Its translation is CSAGDRSSYNEQFF.

This clonotype was seen ten or more times. V is TRBV10-3 and J is TRBJ1-6; D is unclear. V was pared by 0 bases and J by 6 bases, with 9 bases between. The CDR3 spans 15 residues. CDR1 is ENHRY, CDR2 SYGVKD, per germline. The CDR3 sequence is CAISESMEANSPLHF. CDR3 in DNA: TGTGCCATCAGTGAGTCGATGGAAGCTAATTCACCCCTCCACTTT.

This chain joins TRBV6-2 or TRBV6-3 and TRBJ1-1; possible D gene TRBD1, 6 bases. The germline V and J ends were trimmed by 8 bases and 11 bases, with 21 bases remaining between them. The CDR3 has 13 amino acids. The germline V gene encodes CDR1 MNHEY and CDR2 SVGEGT. CDR3 nucleotide sequence: TGTGCCAGCCGTCCCGCAAGTTCAGGGGAGGCTTTCTTT. Protein: CASRPASSGEAFF.

This clonotype was seen at least ten times. V and J are TRBV28 and TRBJ2-1; 7 nucleotides line up with TRBD1. The CDR3 runs 15 residues. V lost 6 bases to trimming and J lost 4 bases; unmatched junction nucleotides: 9. Germline V lookup: CDR1 MDHEN, CDR2 SYDVKM. The CDR3 reads CASREIGGAYNEQFF. In nucleotides, the CDR3 is TGTGCCAGCAGGGAGATAGGGGGCGCATACAATGAGCAGTTCTTC.

Concerning this clonotype: One base away lies a much larger clone, so this may be a sequencing read error. This chain joins TRBV7-2 and TRBJ2-1; D call uncertain. Per germline, CDR1 SGHTA and CDR2 FQGNSA. The CDR3 runs to 15 residues. CDR3: CASSLALSTYSEQFF. Here the CDR3 DNA reads TGTGCCAGCAGCTTAGCCTTATCAACCTACAGTGAGCAGTTCTTC.

As for this clonotype: This could be a read error, since a much larger clone is one nucleotide away. The chain combines TRBV30 with TRBJ2-7; D not resolved. The J call could be wrong; TRBJ2-1 is a better fit for the DNA end. Germline V gene data show CDR1 as GTSNPN and CDR2 as SVGIG (reference sequence). This CDR3 contains 13 residues. The CDR3 region has the DNA TGTGCCTGGAGTGCCGGACCAGCTTACGAGCAGTTCTTC. It yields the protein CAWSAGPAYEQFF.

The sample holds many counts of this clonotype. CDR3 loop: CASSRAGARSYNEQFF. CDR3 nucleotides: TGTGCCAGTAGTAGGGCGGGGGCGCGGTCCTACAATGAGCAGTTCTTC. This sequence joins TRBV19 and TRBJ2-1; TRBD2 might be the D (7 bases). Germline V lookup: CDR1 LNHDA, CDR2 SQIVND (reference sequence). V was shortened by 4 bases and J by 1 base, with 14 bases between the two germline ends. This CDR3 has 16 amino acids.

The chain recombines TRBV6-1 with TRBJ1-1, with TRBD1 matching over 8 bases. CDR1 MNHNS and CDR2 SASEGT come from the germline V gene. The CDR3 sequence is 13 residues long. Germline trimming cut 11 bases from V and 4 bases from J; bases unmatched to any gene: 9. The CDR3 sequence: CAGTDRAGTEAFF. In nucleotides, the CDR3 is TGTGCCGGTACGGACAGGGCAGGCACTGAAGCTTTCTTT.

Comment on this clonotype: This clone may be a read error of a much larger clone one base away. The chain couples TRBV2 to TRBJ2-5; maybe TRBD2 (5 bases). The CDR3 totals 13 residues. From germline, CDR1 is SNHLY and CDR2 FYNNEI. V was trimmed by 7 bases and J by 5 bases, leaving 14 bases between them. The CDR3 nucleotides are TGTGCCAGCATGCGGGCTTTAGTGGAGACCCAGTACTTC. Translation gives CASMRALVETQYF.

The chain is built from TRBV10-3 and TRBJ2-7; D possibly matches TRBD1 or TRBD2 (5 bases each). The CDR3 length is 13 residues. V shed 4 bases and J shed 6 bases, with 13 bases lying between them. In germline, CDR1 is ENHRY, CDR2 SYGVKD. Here the CDR3 DNA reads TGTGCCATCAGTGGGGGGATTTTCTCCGAGCAGTACTTC. Its translation: CAISGGIFSEQYF.

This clonotype was counted at least ten times. The chain carries TRBV6-1 and TRBJ1-3; D gene ambiguous. CDR1 is MNHNS, CDR2 SASEGT, per germline. Trimming took off 7 bases at V and 4 bases at J, with 11 bases between the two ends. The CDR3 is 13 amino acids. The CDR3 DNA is TGTGCCAGCATCCTGGGTGGAGGAAACACCATATATTTT. Its protein is CASILGGGNTIYF.

This clonotype has a count of ten or more. This chain connects TRBV6-2 or TRBV6-3 to TRBJ2-3; D may be TRBD2 (5 bases). The CDR3 runs to 12 residues. From germline, CDR1 is MNHEY and CDR2 SVGEGT. V dropped 6 bases and J dropped 3 bases, with 7 bases sitting between them. CDR3: CASRRRTDTQYF. CDR3 DNA: TGTGCCAGCAGGAGGAGGACAGATACGCAGTATTTT.

This clonotype was observed at least ten times. The rearrangement uses TRBV19 and TRBJ1-5; TRBD1 might be the D (6 bases). CDR3 length: 13 amino acids. V gave up 6 bases and J gave up 6 bases, with 12 bases separating them. Germline loops: CDR1 LNHDA, CDR2 SQIVND (reference sequence). Here the CDR3 reads CASRNREAQPQHF. Here the CDR3 DNA reads TGTGCCAGTAGGAACAGGGAGGCTCAGCCCCAGCATTTT.